One sample yielded the 30 T cell receptor beta chains listed below, sequenced in a study of T cell responses to AZD1222 COVID-19 vaccine. Clones were read by immunoSEQ multiplex PCR, and TCRdb kept only the in-frame ones, dropping some. The table records 30,000 to 35,000 clones, more than 75% of them present only once. The starting material was peripheral blood, obtained 28 days after the second AZD1222 dose. The receptors here all came from an adult who received the AZD1222 COVID-19 vaccine.

This chain joins TRBV3-1 (or the pseudogene TRBV3-2) and TRBJ1-6, with D uncertain. V lost 3 bases and J 8 bases, leaving 11 bases between the germline ends. Germline V CDR1 and CDR2: LGHDT, YNNKEL (reference sequence). This CDR3 is 14 amino acids long. CDR3 amino acids: CASSHGLSDSPLHF. CDR3 DNA sequence: TGTGCCAGCAGCCACGGACTATCGGATTCACCCCTCCACTTT.

This chain links TRBV7-9 with TRBJ1-2; D not certain. This CDR3 is built from 15 residues. The V end was cut by 5 bases, the J end by 1 base, with 14 bases between. Looked up from germline, CDR1 is SEHNR and CDR2 is FQNEAQ (reference sequence). The CDR3 DNA sequence: TGTGCCAGCAGCCCACCTCCCCCATTTAACTATGGCTACACCTTC. Translation: CASSPPPPFNYGYTF.

The chain carries TRBV12-5 and TRBJ1-6; the D is unclear. The germline V gene has CDR1 LGHNT and CDR2 FRNRAP. The CDR3 covers 13 residues. Trimming cost V 5 bases and J 7 bases, with 9 bases left between them. CDR3 sequence (DNA): TGTGCTAGTGGTAAGGTGCTGAATTCACCCCTCCACTTT. Protein: CASGKVLNSPLHF.

V is TRBV3-1 (or the pseudogene TRBV3-2) and J is TRBJ2-5; D gene ambiguous. Trimming removed 3 bases from V and 1 base from J, with 9 bases in between. The CDR3 contains 14 residues. Germline lookup yields CDR1 LGHDT and CDR2 YNNKEL (reference sequence). The CDR3 is CASSQWQTQETQYF. CDR3 bases: TGTGCCAGCAGCCAGTGGCAGACCCAAGAGACCCAGTACTTC.

The CDR3 bases are TGTGCCAGTGGGGCCCTCGCTAACACAGATACGCAGTATTTT. Amino acid sequence: CASGALANTDTQYF. The V and J genes are TRBV19 and TRBJ2-3; weak D call: TRBD1 (5 bases). V was clipped by 8 bases and J by 2 bases, with 14 bases between them. This CDR3 contains 14 residues. Germline-derived CDR1 and CDR2 are LNHDA and SQIVND (reference sequence).

The rearrangement links TRBV19 to TRBJ2-7; 7 bases map to TRBD1. Per germline, CDR1 LNHDA and CDR2 SQIVND (reference sequence). The length of the CDR3 is 15 residues. V was clipped by 5 bases and J by 3 bases; unmatched bases: 10. The CDR3 nucleotides are TGTGCCAGTAGTCCCCGGGACAGTAACAACTACGAGCAGTACTTC. This gives the protein CASSPRDSNNYEQYF. Together with reference TRBV19 and TRBJ2-7, the CDR3 gives the full variable domain: DGGITQSPKYLFRKEGQNVTLSCEQNLNHDAMYWYRQDPGQGLRLIYYSQIVNDFQKGDIAEGYSVSREKKESFPLTVTSAQKNPTAFYLCASSPRDSNNYEQYFGPGTRLTVT.

The gene calls are TRBV4-2 and TRBJ2-1; perhaps TRBD1 as D (6 bases). The CDR3 runs 14 residues. The germline V and J ends were trimmed by 6 bases and 9 bases, with 18 bases remaining between them. Looked up from germline, CDR1 is LGHNA and CDR2 is YNFKEQ. The DNA for the CDR3 is TGTGCCAGCAGTCCGGGGACGCTACAGGGTGAGCAGTTCTTC. It specifies CASSPGTLQGEQFF.

CDR3 sequence: CATSDSGTSGGVGTQYF. CDR3 nucleotide sequence: TGTGCCACCAGTGATTCCGGGACTAGCGGGGGGGTAGGTACGCAGTATTTT. The rearrangement joins TRBV24-1 to TRBJ2-3; 16 nucleotides line up with TRBD2. V dropped 2 bases and J dropped 8; count of bases not matched to a gene: 6. The CDR3 runs 17 residues. The germline V gene has CDR1 KGHDR and CDR2 SFDVKD.

In its sample, this clone was seen once. The chain has TRBV3-1 (or the pseudogene TRBV3-2) and TRBJ2-3; D not certain. This CDR3 contains 14 residues. The germline gives CDR1 LGHDT, CDR2 YNNKEL (reference sequence). Trimming shortened V by 5 bases and J by 0 bases, and 9 bases separated the two germline ends. In nucleotides, the CDR3 is TGTGCCAGCAGCTTCGACTTTAGCACAGATACGCAGTATTTT. It encodes CASSFDFSTDTQYF.

The gene calls are TRBV6-5 and TRBJ1-2; D call uncertain. This CDR3 is 16 amino acids long. The V and J ends lost 0 bases and 3 bases respectively, with 14 bases between them. Germline loops: CDR1 MNHEY, CDR2 SVGAGI. CDR3 DNA: TGTGCCAGCAGTTACTCAGGCGGTACGGCGGACTATGGCTACACCTTC. It translates to CASSYSGGTADYGYTF.

The chain uses TRBV27 and TRBJ1-3, with a possible D match to TRBD1 (5 bases). Germline assignment: CDR1 MNHEY and CDR2 SMNVEV (reference sequence). This CDR3 has 16 amino acids. Trimming removed 0 bases at V and 0 bases at J, with 9 bases between. CDR3 region: CASSLSPDSSGNTIYF. The DNA of the CDR3 is TGTGCCAGCAGTTTATCGCCCGACAGCTCTGGAAACACCATATATTTT.

This chain connects TRBV5-1 to TRBJ2-7; 13 positions agree with TRBD2. Losses at the gene ends were 0 bases for V and 4 bases for J; bases not matched to a gene: 10. Germline V gives CDR1 SGHRS, CDR2 YFSETQ. The CDR3 is 18 residues long. For the CDR3, the DNA is TGCGCCAGCAGCTTGGCTACTAGCGGGGGGGTCATCCTATACGAGCAGTACTTC. Translating gives CASSLATSGGVILYEQYF.

This clone was observed a single time. The chain employs TRBV27 and TRBJ2-1, with D possibly being TRBD2 (7 bases). V gave up 3 bases and J gave up 6 bases, with 15 bases separating them. The CDR3 spans 15 residues. CDR1 is MNHEY and CDR2 is SMNVEV in the germline V gene (reference sequence). CDR3 bases: TGTGCCAGCAGTTTTCAAGGGGGGGTCATCAATGAGCAGTTCTTC. Translating gives CASSFQGGVINEQFF.

The V gene is TRBV3-1 (or the pseudogene TRBV3-2), the J gene TRBJ2-3; tentatively, D is TRBD1 (6 bases). The length of the CDR3 is 13 residues. Per germline, CDR1 LGHDT and CDR2 YNNKEL (reference sequence). With 5 bases removed from V and 6 bases from J, the gap between germline ends came to 12 bases. CDR3 loop: CASSKRGHDTQYF. In nucleotides, the CDR3 is TGTGCCAGCAGCAAAAGGGGACACGATACGCAGTATTTT.

The V call is TRBV7-8, the J call TRBJ1-5; tentative D call: TRBD1 (6 bases). CDR1 is SGHVS, CDR2 FQNEAQ, per germline. This CDR3 has 18 residues. The V end lost 1 base, the J end lost 10 bases, and 26 bases lay between the germline ends. CDR3 sequence (DNA): TGTGCCAGCAGCTTAGTGGGGGCCAGAGGCTGGGACGCTTACCCCCAGCATTTT. This sequence encodes CASSLVGARGWDAYPQHF. Combining the CDR3 with reference TRBV7-8 and TRBJ1-5 gives the whole variable domain GAGVSQSPRYKVAKRGQDVALRCDPISGHVSLFWYQQALGQGPEFLTYFQNEAQLDKSGLPSDRFFAERPEGSVSTLKIQRTQQEDSAVYLCASSLVGARGWDAYPQHFGDGTRLSIL.

The chain is built from TRBV21-1 and TRBJ2-5; the table names TRBD2, a call not compared with the DNA. TRBV21-1 has pseudogene status. This CDR3 spans 15 amino acids. The CDR3 sequence: CASSPPPRVQETQYF. CDR3 bases: TGTGCCAGCAGCCCACCTCCGCGAGTCCAAGAGACCCAGTACTTC.

The chain employs TRBV30 and TRBJ1-3; 11 bases map to TRBD1. The CDR3 loop spans 17 amino acids. The V segment lost 5 bases and the J segment 3 bases; nucleotides outside the gene matches: 12. The germline V gene has CDR1 GTSNPN and CDR2 SVGIG (reference sequence). CDR3 loop: CAWVAPGTGGRGNTIYF. CDR3 DNA sequence: TGTGCCTGGGTAGCTCCTGGGACAGGGGGTCGTGGAAACACCATATATTTT.

In this sample, this clone is medium-sized. The chain is built from TRBV4-1 and TRBJ2-7; TRBD1 agrees at 7 bases. The germline CDR1 and CDR2 sequences are MGHRA and YSYEKL. The CDR3 sequence is 15 residues long. With 1 base clipped from V and 5 bases from J, the junction kept 8 bases outside the gene matches. As DNA, the CDR3 is TGCGCCAGCAGCCAAGCCGGGACAGTGATAGACGAGCAGTACTTC. This encodes CASSQAGTVIDEQYF.

V usage is TRBV6-5 and J usage is TRBJ2-7; the D gene is possibly TRBD2 (7 bases). Germline V gene sequence: CDR1 MNHEY, CDR2 SVGAGI. V gave up 8 bases and J gave up 3 bases, with 17 bases separating them. This CDR3 spans 14 amino acids. This CDR3 reads CASSRGGGVYEQYF. CDR3 nucleotide sequence: TGTGCCAGCTCGAGGGGAGGGGGAGTCTACGAGCAGTACTTC.

This clone was seen a handful of times. The chain is built from TRBV29-1 and TRBJ2-7, with D possibly called TRBD1 or TRBD2 (6 bases each). The CDR3 extends over 14 amino acids. Germline V gives CDR1 SQVTM, CDR2 ANQGSEA. The ends were cut back, 6 bases at V and 4 bases at J, with 19 bases in the middle. Written as DNA, the CDR3 is TGCAGCGTCCGAGATAGCGGAGGGGGTTACGAGCAGTACTTC. Translated, it gives CSVRDSGGGYEQYF.

This chain uses TRBV28 with TRBJ1-2; 7 bases align to TRBD1. Germline V gene sequence: CDR1 MDHEN, CDR2 SYDVKM. The CDR3 runs 11 residues. J was trimmed by 7 bases and V by 6 bases; bases with no gene match: 2. The CDR3, as DNA: TGTGCCAGCAGATACAGGGGTGGCTACACCTTC. It encodes CASRYRGGYTF.

The V gene is TRBV3-1 (or the pseudogene TRBV3-2), the J gene TRBJ2-7; D possibly corresponds to TRBD2 (6 bases). The ends were cut back, 1 base at V and 6 bases at J, with 13 bases in the middle. The V gene's germline CDR1 is LGHDT and CDR2 YNNKEL (reference sequence). The CDR3 is 14 amino acids. CDR3 bases: TGTGCCAGCAGCCAAGGCCAGACTAGAGGCGAGCAGTACTTC. Translation: CASSQGQTRGEQYF.

The rearrangement joins TRBV7-3 to TRBJ1-1; D gene ambiguous. V lost 5 bases to trimming and J lost 2 bases, with 9 bases between them. The CDR3 extends over 13 amino acids. Germline CDR1 reads SGHTA; CDR2 reads FQGTGA. The CDR3 sequence is CASSPQTNTEAFF. CDR3 coding DNA: TGTGCCAGCAGCCCCCAGACTAACACTGAAGCTTTCTTT.

The table lists this clone with a few counts. The V and J genes are TRBV19 and TRBJ1-6; 7 nucleotides match TRBD1. Germline lookup yields CDR1 LNHDA and CDR2 SQIVND (reference sequence). CDR3 size: 15 residues. V shed 7 bases, J shed 10 bases, and the junction held 13 bases outside the gene matches. This CDR3 is CASTLQGNAKSPLHF. The CDR3 DNA reads as TGTGCCAGTACCCTACAGGGGAACGCGAAGTCACCCCTCCACTTT.

The chain recombines TRBV19 with TRBJ2-7, with D unclear. The germline V gene encodes CDR1 LNHDA and CDR2 SQIVND (reference sequence). Trimming left V 1 base short and J 4 bases short, with 11 bases between. The CDR3 is made up of 14 amino acids. In nucleotides, the CDR3 is TGTGCCAGTAGTATAGGGGCCACCCCGTACGAGCAGTACTTC. This gives the protein CASSIGATPYEQYF.

This chain joins TRBV3-1 (or the pseudogene TRBV3-2) and TRBJ2-3, with D unresolved. From germline, CDR1 is LGHDT and CDR2 YNNKEL (reference sequence). The CDR3 runs 12 residues. Trimming shortened V by 1 base and J by 3 bases, and 2 bases separated the two germline ends. This CDR3 reads CASSQGTDTQYF. In nucleotides, the CDR3 is TGTGCCAGCAGCCAAGGGACAGATACGCAGTATTTT.

J is TRBJ1-5 and V is TRBV7-9, with D tentatively TRBD1 (5 bases). Germline CDR1 is SEHNR and CDR2 is FQNEAQ (reference sequence). V was trimmed by 5 bases and J by 6 bases, leaving 11 bases between them. The CDR3 totals 13 residues. CDR3 sequence: CASSRGTGQPQHF. CDR3 DNA sequence: TGTGCCAGCAGCCGAGGGACCGGTCAGCCCCAGCATTTT.

V is TRBV5-1 and J is TRBJ1-1; 8 positions agree with TRBD1. Per germline, CDR1 SGHRS and CDR2 YFSETQ. The CDR3 runs to 16 residues. The V segment lost 4 bases and the J segment 0 bases; nucleotides outside the gene matches: 8. The DNA of the CDR3 is TGCGCCAGCAGCCCGGGACAGGAATTATTGAACACTGAAGCTTTCTTT. It specifies CASSPGQELLNTEAFF. Together with reference TRBV5-1 and TRBJ1-1, the CDR3 gives the full variable domain: KAGVTQTPRYLIKTRGQQVTLSCSPISGHRSVSWYQQTPGQGLQFLFEYFSETQRNKGNFPGRFSGRQFSNSRSEMNVSTLELGDSALYLCASSPGQELLNTEAFFGQGTRLTVV.

The chain couples TRBV18 to TRBJ2-2; TRBD2 is a possible D gene (6 bases). The CDR3 runs to 15 residues. V shed 3 bases and J shed 6 bases, with 14 bases lying between them. Germline assignment: CDR1 KGHSH and CDR2 LQKENI. This CDR3 is CASSPRASEAGELFF. CDR3 DNA: TGTGCCAGCTCACCTCGGGCTAGCGAAGCCGGGGAGCTGTTTTTT.

The rearrangement uses TRBV24-1 and TRBJ2-6; D uncertain. Between the trimmed V and J ends, which lost 9 bases and 0 bases, there was a span of 14 bases. The CDR3 is 16 residues long. Germline V gene sequence: CDR1 KGHDR, CDR2 SFDVKD. The DNA for the CDR3 is TGTGCCACCGAACAGCTACTCCTCTCTGGGGCCAACGTCCTGACTTTC. As protein: CATEQLLLSGANVLTF.